This TCR beta chain is drawn from a study of lymphopenia after photon versus proton radiotherapy. Libraries were prepared by immunoSEQ multiplex PCR; TCRdb keeps only in-frame clonotypes and omits some of them. This sample yields 25,000 to 30,000 clones, of which roughly four fifths are seen a single time; approximately 4% belongs to the top ten. This sequence originates from a woman aged 50 to 65 with pancreatic cancer. Sequencing used peripheral blood, obtained from a patient treated with photon-based radiotherapy.

The CDR3 coding sequence is TGTGCCAGCAGCTTGCCCAGGGAGTGGCCAGAGACCCAGTACTTC. This sequence encodes CASSLPREWPETQYF. This chain uses TRBV5-6 with TRBJ2-5; possibly TRBD1 or TRBD2 for D (5 bases each). The CDR3 spans 15 residues. V was cut by 1 base and J by 4 bases, with 14 bases left in between. Germline values: CDR1 SGHDT, CDR2 YYEEEE. Full variable domain (remainder filled in from reference TRBV5-6 and TRBJ2-5): DAGVTQSPTHLIKTRGQQVTLRCSPKSGHDTVSWYQQALGQGPQFIFQYYEEEERQRGNFPDRFSGHQFPNYSSELNVNALLLGDSALYLCASSLPREWPETQYFGPGTRLLVL.